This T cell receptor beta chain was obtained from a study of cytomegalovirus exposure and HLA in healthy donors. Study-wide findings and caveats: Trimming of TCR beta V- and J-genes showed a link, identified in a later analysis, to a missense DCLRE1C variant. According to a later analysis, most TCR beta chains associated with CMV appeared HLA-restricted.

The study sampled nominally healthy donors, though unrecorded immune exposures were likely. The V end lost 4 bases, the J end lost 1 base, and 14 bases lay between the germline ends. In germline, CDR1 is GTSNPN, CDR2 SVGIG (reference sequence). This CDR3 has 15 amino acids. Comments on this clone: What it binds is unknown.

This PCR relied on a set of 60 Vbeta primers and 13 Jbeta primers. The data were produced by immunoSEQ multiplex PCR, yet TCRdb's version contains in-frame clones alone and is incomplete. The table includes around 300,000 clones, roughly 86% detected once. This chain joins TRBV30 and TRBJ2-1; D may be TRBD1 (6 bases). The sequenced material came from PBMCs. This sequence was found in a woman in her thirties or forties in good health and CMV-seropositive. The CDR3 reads CAWTLQGRSYNEQFF. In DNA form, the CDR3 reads TGTGCCTGGACCCTACAGGGCCGGTCCTACAATGAGCAGTTCTTC. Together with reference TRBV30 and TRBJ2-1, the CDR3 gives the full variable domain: SQTIHQWPATLVQPVGSPLSLECTVEGTSNPNLYWYRQAAGRGLQLLFYSVGIGQISSEVPQNLSASRPQDRQFILSSKKLLLSDSGFYLCAWTLQGRSYNEQFFGPGTRLTVL.